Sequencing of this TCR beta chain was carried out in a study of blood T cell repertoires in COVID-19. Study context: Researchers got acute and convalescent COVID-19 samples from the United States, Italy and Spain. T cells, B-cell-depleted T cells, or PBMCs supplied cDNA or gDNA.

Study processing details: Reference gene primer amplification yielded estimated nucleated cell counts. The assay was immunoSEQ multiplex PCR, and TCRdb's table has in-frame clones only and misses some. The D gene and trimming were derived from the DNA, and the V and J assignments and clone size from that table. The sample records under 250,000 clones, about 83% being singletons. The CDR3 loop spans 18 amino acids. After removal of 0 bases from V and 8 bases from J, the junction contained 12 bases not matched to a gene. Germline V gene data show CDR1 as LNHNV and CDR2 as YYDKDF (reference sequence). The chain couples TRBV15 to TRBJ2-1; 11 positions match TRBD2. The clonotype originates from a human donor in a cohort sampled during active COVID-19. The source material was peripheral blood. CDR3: CATSREPPIAGGPHEQFF. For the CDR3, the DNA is TGTGCCACCAGCAGAGAGCCCCCTATAGCGGGAGGGCCCCATGAGCAGTTCTTC.